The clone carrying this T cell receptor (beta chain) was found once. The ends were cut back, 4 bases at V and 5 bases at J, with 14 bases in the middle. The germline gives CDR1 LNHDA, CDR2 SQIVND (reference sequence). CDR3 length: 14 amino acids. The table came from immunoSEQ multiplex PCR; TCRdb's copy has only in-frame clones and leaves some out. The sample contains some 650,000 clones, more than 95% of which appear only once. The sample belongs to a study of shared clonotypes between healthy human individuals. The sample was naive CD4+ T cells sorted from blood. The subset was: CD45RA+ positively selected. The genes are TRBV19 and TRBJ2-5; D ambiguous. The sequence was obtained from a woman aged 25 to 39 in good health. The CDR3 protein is CASSRKVGSETQYF. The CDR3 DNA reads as TGTGCCAGTAGTAGGAAGGTTGGTTCTGAGACCCAGTACTTC.